Following are 20 T cell receptor beta chains from one sample sequenced in a study of OX40 agonist ivuxolimab in advanced cancers. Generated by immunoSEQ multiplex PCR, the TCRdb table keeps only in-frame clones and is missing some. The data hold about 12,000 clones, with roughly 77% observed a single time. Sample: CD4+ or CD8+ T cells sorted from blood, taken in a trial of the OX40 agonist ivuxolimab. The source of these receptors is an adult with an advanced solid tumor such as melanoma, head and neck, liver or kidney cancer.

The rearrangement uses TRBV6-4 and TRBJ2-3, with 10 bases fitting TRBD2. In germline, CDR1 is MRHNA, CDR2 SNTAGT. This CDR3 has 15 amino acids. J was trimmed by 1 base and V by 2 bases; bases with no gene match: 0. CDR3 residues: CASSDGTSGTDTQYF. The CDR3, as DNA: TGTGCCAGCAGTGACGGGACTAGCGGCACAGATACGCAGTATTTT.

The chain carries TRBV20-1 and TRBJ2-7; D is perhaps TRBD2 (5 bases). This CDR3 comprises 10 residues. Per the germline V gene, CDR1 is DFQATT and CDR2 is SNEGSKA (reference sequence). V lost 1 base and J 11 bases, leaving 9 bases between the germline ends. As DNA, the CDR3 is TGCAGTGCTAGAGCCCGGGATGAGTACTTC. It specifies CSARARDEYF.

This clone appeared a few times. This sequence joins TRBV30 and TRBJ1-1, with D hard to call. The ends were cut back, 2 bases at V and 6 bases at J, with 7 bases in the middle. CDR3 length equals 11 residues. Germline V gives CDR1 GTSNPN, CDR2 SVGIG (reference sequence). The chain's CDR3 is CAWSPRAEAFF. The CDR3 DNA sequence: TGTGCCTGGAGTCCCCGGGCTGAAGCTTTCTTT.

The chain has TRBV7-9 and TRBJ2-7, with 15 bases matching TRBD2. V dropped 3 bases and J dropped 5; count of bases not matched to a gene: 2. This CDR3 contains 15 residues. Germline V lookup: CDR1 SEHNR, CDR2 FQNEAQ (reference sequence). The CDR3 loop is CASSLWTSGRDEQYF. DNA for the CDR3: TGTGCCAGCAGCTTGTGGACTAGCGGGAGGGACGAGCAGTACTTC. Drawing the rest from reference TRBV7-9 and TRBJ2-7, the complete variable domain is DTGVSQNPRHKITKRGQNVTFRCDPISEHNRLYWYRQTLGQGPEFLTYFQNEAQLEKSRLLSDRFSAERPKGSFSTLEIQRTEQGDSAMYLCASSLWTSGRDEQYFGPGTRLTVT.

The V call is TRBV9, the J call TRBJ2-5; D perhaps matches TRBD2 (5 bases). This CDR3 is built from 13 residues. Germline lookup yields CDR1 SGDLS and CDR2 YYNGEE. Trimming left V 0 bases short and J 3 bases short, with 6 bases between. The CDR3, as DNA: TGTGCCAGCAGCGTAGGAGGGAAAGAGACCCAGTACTTC. Translated, it gives CASSVGGKETQYF. The variable domain in full, with the rest retrieved from reference TRBV9 and TRBJ2-5, is DSGVTQTPKHLITATGQRVTLRCSPRSGDLSVYWYQQSLDQGLQFLIQYYNGEERAKGNILERFSAQQFPDLHSELNLSSLELGDSALYFCASSVGGKETQYFGPGTRLLVL.

The chain couples TRBV5-6 to TRBJ2-7; 7 bases are shared with TRBD2. Trimming at V came to 0 bases and at J to 6 bases, leaving 6 bases not matched to a gene. Germline values: CDR1 SGHDT, CDR2 YYEEEE. The CDR3 loop spans 14 amino acids. CDR3 nucleotides: TGTGCCAGCAGCTTGGGCTGGGGAGGGAGCGAGCAGTACTTC. Translating it yields CASSLGWGGSEQYF.

Note on this clone: An end of the junction does not agree with germline; a read error may underlie this. The rearrangement links TRBV7-7 to TRBJ2-5; D is ambiguous. The CDR3 contains 13 residues. CDR1 SSHAT and CDR2 FNYEAQ come from the germline V gene (reference sequence). CDR3 sequence: CASSLAVQETQYF. CDR3 coding DNA: TGTGCTAGCAGCTTAGCCGTCCAAGAGACCCAGTACTTC. The variable domain in full, with the rest retrieved from reference TRBV7-7 and TRBJ2-5, is GAGVSQSPRYKVTKRGQDVTLRCDPISSHATLYWYQQALGQGPEFLTYFNYEAQPDKSGLPSDRFSAERPEGSISTLTIQRTEQRDSAMYRCASSLAVQETQYFGPGTRLLVL.

This clone was counted between two and nine times. The chain combines TRBV27 with TRBJ2-1; 11 nucleotides agree with TRBD1. CDR3 length: 17 residues. J gave up 8 bases and V 0 bases, and 9 bases lay outside the gene matches. Germline V CDR1 and CDR2: MNHEY, SMNVEV (reference sequence). CDR3 nucleotides: TGTGCCAGCAGTTTATCAATTTGGGACAGGGGGGGCGATGAGCAGTTCTTC. Amino acids: CASSLSIWDRGGDEQFF.

The genes are TRBV4-1 and TRBJ2-2; D remains ambiguous. Trimming removed 2 bases from V and 1 base from J, with 5 bases in between. Germline V gives CDR1 MGHRA, CDR2 YSYEKL. The CDR3 has 14 residues. CDR3 amino acids: CASSQQVNTGELFF. CDR3 coding DNA: TGCGCCAGCAGCCAACAGGTGAACACCGGGGAGCTGTTTTTT.

V is TRBV11-2 and J is TRBJ2-5, with 9 bases fitting TRBD2. Unmatched junction bases numbered 5, after V lost 6 bases and J lost 0 bases. The CDR3 runs to 15 residues. Germline V gene sequence: CDR1 SGHAT, CDR2 FQNNGV. The CDR3 bases are TGTGCCAGCAGTTTGACTAGCGGAGACCAAGAGACCCAGTACTTC. Protein product: CASSLTSGDQETQYF.

The chain combines TRBV5-1 with TRBJ2-7, with 8 bases matching TRBD1. Germline CDR1 SGHRS, CDR2 YFSETQ. The CDR3 has 14 amino acids. V dropped 4 bases and J dropped 5; count of bases not matched to a gene: 8. The CDR3 is CASSEEDRDHEQYF. The CDR3, as DNA: TGCGCCAGCAGCGAAGAGGACAGGGACCACGAGCAGTACTTC. Drawing the rest from reference TRBV5-1 and TRBJ2-7, the complete variable domain is KAGVTQTPRYLIKTRGQQVTLSCSPISGHRSVSWYQQTPGQGLQFLFEYFSETQRNKGNFPGRFSGRQFSNSRSEMNVSTLELGDSALYLCASSEEDRDHEQYFGPGTRLTVT.

The chain recombines TRBV5-1 with TRBJ2-3; possibly TRBD2 for D (6 bases). In germline, CDR1 is SGHRS, CDR2 YFSETQ. This CDR3 is built from 16 residues. The ends were cut back, 4 bases at V and 2 bases at J, with 17 bases in the middle. Here the CDR3 reads CASSPAGLVYTDTQYF. The CDR3 DNA is TGCGCCAGCAGCCCGGCGGGACTTGTTTACACAGATACGCAGTATTTT. The complete variable domain, with remaining parts taken from reference TRBV5-1 and TRBJ2-3, reads KAGVTQTPRYLIKTRGQQVTLSCSPISGHRSVSWYQQTPGQGLQFLFEYFSETQRNKGNFPGRFSGRQFSNSRSEMNVSTLELGDSALYLCASSPAGLVYTDTQYFGPGTRLTVL.

This clone was picked up a small number of times. The rearrangement uses TRBV9 and TRBJ2-7; 8 positions agree with TRBD1. The CDR3 length is 15 residues. The junction had 8 bases not matched to a gene; V was cut back by 3 bases and J by 3 bases. Germline V gene sequence: CDR1 SGDLS, CDR2 YYNGEE. CDR3 in DNA: TGTGCCAGCAGCGCAGGACAGGGTGGCCTCTACGAGCAGTACTTC. It encodes CASSAGQGGLYEQYF. Full variable domain (outside the CDR3, taken from reference TRBV9 and TRBJ2-7): DSGVTQTPKHLITATGQRVTLRCSPRSGDLSVYWYQQSLDQGLQFLIQYYNGEERAKGNILERFSAQQFPDLHSELNLSSLELGDSALYFCASSAGQGGLYEQYFGPGTRLTVT.

The rearrangement uses TRBV7-9 and TRBJ2-7; 11 nucleotides agree with TRBD1. V shed 6 bases and J 4 bases; nucleotides not matched to a gene: 17. CDR1 SEHNR and CDR2 FQNEAQ come from the germline V gene (reference sequence). The CDR3 is 18 residues long. CDR3 sequence: CASSSGQGVGTDPYEQYF. The CDR3 DNA reads as TGTGCCAGCAGTTCGGGACAGGGGGTAGGAACGGACCCATACGAGCAGTACTTC.

The gene calls are TRBV19 and TRBJ2-2; D is perhaps TRBD1 (6 bases). CDR1 LNHDA and CDR2 SQIVND come from the germline V gene (reference sequence). Trimming removed 11 bases at V and 4 bases at J, with 23 bases between. The CDR3 spans 16 residues. Written as DNA, the CDR3 is TGTGCCGTCAGGGGAGACTCGTATCCGGGCACCGGGGAGCTGTTTTTT. It specifies CAVRGDSYPGTGELFF.

The chain couples TRBV5-6 to TRBJ1-1; D ambiguous. CDR1 and CDR2 from the germline V gene are SGHDT and YYEEEE. The CDR3 sequence is 14 residues long. V was trimmed by 0 bases and J by 0 bases, leaving 6 bases between them. CDR3 loop: CASSLDSLNTEAFF. The CDR3 DNA follows: TGTGCCAGCAGCTTGGACAGTTTGAACACTGAAGCTTTCTTT.

This rearrangement joins TRBV19 to TRBJ2-7, with 8 bases lining up with TRBD1. Germline CDR1 is LNHDA and CDR2 is SQIVND (reference sequence). The CDR3 is made up of 13 amino acids. The V segment lost 10 bases and the J segment 0 bases; nucleotides outside the gene matches: 5. The CDR3 loop is CATGQGHSYEQYF. In nucleotides, the CDR3 is TGTGCCACCGGACAGGGCCACTCCTACGAGCAGTACTTC. Variable domain in full (rest from reference TRBV19 and TRBJ2-7): DGGITQSPKYLFRKEGQNVTLSCEQNLNHDAMYWYRQDPGQGLRLIYYSQIVNDFQKGDIAEGYSVSREKKESFPLTVTSAQKNPTAFYLCATGQGHSYEQYFGPGTRLTVT.

The V gene is TRBV9, the J gene TRBJ2-5, with TRBD2 matching over 10 bases. This CDR3 has 14 residues. Germline V gene lookup returns CDR1 SGDLS and CDR2 YYNGEE. J gave up 5 bases and V 0 bases, and 1 base lay outside the gene matches. The CDR3 reads CASSVGSGRETQYF. The DNA of the CDR3 is TGTGCCAGCAGCGTAGGTAGCGGGAGGGAGACCCAGTACTTC.

The CDR3 DNA is TGTGCCAGCACCGGTGCGGGAGGGCACGCGCAGTATTTT. This gives the protein CASTGAGGHAQYF. The chain has TRBV2 and TRBJ2-3; 9 nucleotides align to TRBD2. V gave up 7 bases and J gave up 10 bases; unmatched junction bases: 9. The CDR3 sequence is 13 residues long. CDR1 is SNHLY, CDR2 FYNNEI, per germline.

The V call is TRBV5-4, the J call TRBJ1-3; D gene ambiguous. Germline assignment: CDR1 SGHNT and CDR2 YYREEE (reference sequence). The CDR3 spans 12 residues. V lost 7 bases, J lost 0 bases, and 5 bases lay in between. The CDR3 nucleotides are TGTGCCAGCGGGAGCTCTGGAAACACCATATATTTT. It codes for CASGSSGNTIYF.